The 13 T cell receptor beta chains given below trace back to one sample, sequenced in a study of cytomegalovirus exposure and HLA in healthy donors. 60 Vbeta and 13 Jbeta primers were used in PCR. Sequencing used immunoSEQ multiplex PCR; TCRdb keeps in-frame clones, though not all of them. The sample contains some 270,000 clones, about 80% of which appear only once. Specimen: PBMCs. These receptors all stem from a girl aged 2 to 10 in good health and CMV-seronegative.

The chain joins TRBV27 to TRBJ2-2, with no clear D. Trimming removed 4 bases from V and 2 bases from J, with 5 bases in between. This CDR3 is built from 13 residues. Germline values: CDR1 MNHEY, CDR2 SMNVEV (reference sequence). For the CDR3, the DNA is TGTGCCAGCAGTTGGCCAAACACCGGGGAGCTGTTTTTT. Protein sequence: CASSWPNTGELFF.

The J gene is TRBJ2-3, the V gene TRBV29-1; a possible D gene is TRBD2 (6 bases). The CDR3 totals 10 residues. Germline V gives CDR1 SQVTM, CDR2 ANQGSEA. Trimming left V 7 bases short and J 4 bases short, with 6 bases between. CDR3 in DNA: TGCAGCGCGGGGGCAGATACGCAGTATTTT. The encoded protein is CSAGADTQYF.

V gene TRBV27 combines with J gene TRBJ1-2; D is ambiguous. The length of the CDR3 is 15 residues. V lost 1 base, J lost 6 bases, and 15 bases lay in between. Germline loops: CDR1 MNHEY, CDR2 SMNVEV (reference sequence). CDR3 DNA: TGTGCCAGCAGTTTATTGTTTCGGGGAGAGGATGGCTACACCTTC. It specifies CASSLLFRGEDGYTF.

This clone was picked up one time. Other nucleotide sequences in the sample specify the same CDR3. V and J are TRBV5-6 and TRBJ1-2; D is uncertain. Germline CDR1 is SGHDT and CDR2 is YYEEEE. There are 14 residues in the CDR3. Deletions cut 2 bases from V and 0 bases from J, with 8 bases between. The DNA of the CDR3 is TGTGCCAGCAGCTTACCGGGATCTAACTATGGCTACACCTTC. This sequence encodes CASSLPGSNYGYTF. Filled out from reference TRBV5-6 and TRBJ1-2, the complete variable domain reads DAGVTQSPTHLIKTRGQQVTLRCSPKSGHDTVSWYQQALGQGPQFIFQYYEEEERQRGNFPDRFSGHQFPNYSSELNVNALLLGDSALYLCASSLPGSNYGYTFGSGTRLTVV.

The gene calls are TRBV7-9 and TRBJ2-5; no reliable D call. The DNA end lines up better with TRBJ2-7; the J call may be wrong. Germline V gene lookup returns CDR1 SEHNR and CDR2 FQNEAQ (reference sequence). This CDR3 has 14 residues. CDR3 coding DNA: TGTGCCAGCAGCGATCTACAGAGCTCCTACGAGCAGTACTTC. This translates into CASSDLQSSYEQYF.

This sequence joins TRBV5-4 and TRBJ2-5, with D possibly TRBD1 on 6 matching bases. The CDR3 is 15 residues long. The V and J ends lost 0 bases and 5 bases respectively, with 14 bases between them. Germline CDR1 is SGHNT and CDR2 is YYREEE (reference sequence). CDR3 residues: CASSLANQGTETQYF. The CDR3 DNA follows: TGTGCCAGCAGCTTGGCCAATCAGGGGACGGAGACCCAGTACTTC.

This clone has only a few counts. Here the CDR3 DNA reads TGCGCCAGCAGCTTGGGCGGGAGCCTTCGAGAGACCCAGTACTTC. Residues: CASSLGGSLRETQYF. This chain connects TRBV5-1 to TRBJ2-5; 7 bases map to TRBD2. Germline V gene data show CDR1 as SGHRS and CDR2 as YFSETQ. V shed 0 bases and J 4 bases; nucleotides not matched to a gene: 6. This CDR3 spans 15 amino acids.

This rearrangement joins TRBV27 to TRBJ2-5; 7 bases align to TRBD2. CDR3 length: 16 amino acids. The V and J ends lost 5 bases and 5 bases, in that order; junction bases with no gene match: 14. Germline V gene data show CDR1 as MNHEY and CDR2 as SMNVEV (reference sequence). The CDR3, as DNA: TGTGCCAGCAGTCAGTATGGGCGGGGGTTCTACGAGACCCAGTACTTC. The encoded protein is CASSQYGRGFYETQYF.

This chain uses TRBV7-3 with TRBJ2-1, with D unresolved. Deletions cut 3 bases from V and 7 bases from J, with 13 bases between. Per the germline V gene, CDR1 is SGHTA and CDR2 is FQGTGA. The CDR3 extends over 14 amino acids. The CDR3 loop reads CASSFPGLVNEQFF. The CDR3 bases are TGTGCCAGCAGCTTTCCGGGTCTGGTTAATGAGCAGTTCTTC. The entire variable domain, with the rest obtained from reference TRBV7-3 and TRBJ2-1, is as follows: GAGVSQTPSNKVTEKGKYVELRCDPISGHTALYWYRQSLGQGPEFLIYFQGTGAADDSGLPNDRFFAVRPEGSVSTLKIQRTERGDSAVYLCASSFPGLVNEQFFGPGTRLTVL.

V gene TRBV19 combines with J gene TRBJ2-5, with 8 bases aligning to TRBD2. Germline CDR1 is LNHDA and CDR2 is SQIVND (reference sequence). The V segment lost 5 bases and the J segment 4 bases; nucleotides outside the gene matches: 6. The CDR3 has 14 amino acids. This CDR3 is CASSPRGGRETQYF. The CDR3 bases are TGTGCCAGTAGTCCTCGGGGGGGCCGAGAGACCCAGTACTTC.

The CDR3 coding sequence is TGTGCCAGTAGTCCGCGACAGGGGGGAGTCGCTGAAGCTTTCTTT. It specifies CASSPRQGGVAEAFF. This sequence joins TRBV19 and TRBJ1-1; 9 bases line up with TRBD1. Germline values: CDR1 LNHDA, CDR2 SQIVND (reference sequence). CDR3 length: 15 amino acids. V lost 5 bases, J lost 6 bases, and 10 bases stayed unmatched.

This clone was seen only a few times. The chain combines TRBV2 with TRBJ1-5; TRBD1 aligns across 8 bases. The CDR3 consists of 15 residues. The ends lost 6 bases at V and 0 bases at J; junction bases unmatched: 4. The germline V gene has CDR1 SNHLY and CDR2 FYNNEI. The CDR3 is CASSWTGRSNQPQHF. In DNA, the CDR3 is TGTGCCAGCAGCTGGACAGGGCGTAGCAATCAGCCCCAGCATTTT.

V is TRBV6-6 and J is TRBJ2-7; TRBD2 matches at 8 bases. The CDR3 is made up of 16 amino acids. Germline trimming cut 6 bases from V and 0 bases from J; bases unmatched to any gene: 10. CDR1 and CDR2 from the germline V gene are MNHNY and SVGAGI (reference sequence). The CDR3 DNA reads TGTGCCAGCAGCCCCCGGGGTAGCGGGGTCTCCTACGAGCAGTACTTC. This encodes CASSPRGSGVSYEQYF.